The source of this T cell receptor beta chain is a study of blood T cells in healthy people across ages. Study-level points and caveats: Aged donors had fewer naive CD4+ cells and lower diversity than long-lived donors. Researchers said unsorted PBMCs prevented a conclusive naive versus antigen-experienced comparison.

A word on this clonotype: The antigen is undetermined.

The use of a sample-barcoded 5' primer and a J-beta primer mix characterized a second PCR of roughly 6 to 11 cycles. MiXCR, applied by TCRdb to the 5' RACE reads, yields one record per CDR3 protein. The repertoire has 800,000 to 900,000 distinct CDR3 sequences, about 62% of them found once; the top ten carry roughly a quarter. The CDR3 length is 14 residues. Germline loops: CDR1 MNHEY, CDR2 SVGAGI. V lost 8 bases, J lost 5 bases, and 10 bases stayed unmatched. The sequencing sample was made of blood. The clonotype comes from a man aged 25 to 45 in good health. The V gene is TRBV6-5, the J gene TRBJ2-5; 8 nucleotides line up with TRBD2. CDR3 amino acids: CASSSGGLYETQYF. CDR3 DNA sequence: TGTGCCAGCTCCTCGGGGGGGTTGTACGAGACCCAGTACTTC.